The entry below gives a single T cell receptor beta chain sequence along with its context. The antigen is unknown. There are 17 residues in the CDR3. Germline values: CDR1 MNHEY, CDR2 SVGEGT. Unmatched junction bases numbered 12, after V lost 5 bases and J lost 5 bases. These data belong to a study of T cell responses to AZD1222 COVID-19 vaccine. Points from the study as a whole: Seropositive status at baseline applied to only 6 or 7 AZD1222 recipients.

Measured with immunoSEQ multiplex PCR; TCRdb has only the in-frame clones, and not every one. The sample has approximately 130,000 clones; approximately 85% are singletons. The chain has TRBV6-2 or TRBV6-3 and TRBJ2-1; 10 bases are a match to TRBD2. The sequencing here drew on peripheral blood, taken 28 days after the second AZD1222 dose. The sequence came from an adult who received the AZD1222 COVID-19 vaccine. CDR3: CASSPERGGHSDNEQFF. In nucleotides, the CDR3 is TGTGCCAGCAGTCCGGAGCGGGGGGGCCATTCCGACAATGAGCAGTTCTTC.